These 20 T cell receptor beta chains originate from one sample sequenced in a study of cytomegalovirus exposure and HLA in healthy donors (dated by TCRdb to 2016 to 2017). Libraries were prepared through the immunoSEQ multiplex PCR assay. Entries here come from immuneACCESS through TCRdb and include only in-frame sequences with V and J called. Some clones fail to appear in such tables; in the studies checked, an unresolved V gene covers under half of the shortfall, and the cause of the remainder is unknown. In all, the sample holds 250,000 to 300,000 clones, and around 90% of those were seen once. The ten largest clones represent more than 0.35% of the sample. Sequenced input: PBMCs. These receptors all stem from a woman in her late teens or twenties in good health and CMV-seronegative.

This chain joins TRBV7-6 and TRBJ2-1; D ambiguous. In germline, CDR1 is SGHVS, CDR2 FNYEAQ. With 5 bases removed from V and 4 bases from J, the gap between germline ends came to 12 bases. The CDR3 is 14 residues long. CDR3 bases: TGTGCCAGCAGCGCCCGGGTCAATTACAATGAGCAGTTCTTC. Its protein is CASSARVNYNEQFF. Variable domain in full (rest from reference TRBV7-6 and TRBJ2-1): GAGVSQSPRYKVTKRGQDVALRCDPISGHVSLYWYRQALGQGPEFLTYFNYEAQQDKSGLPNDRFSAERPEGSISTLTIQRTEQRDSAMYRCASSARVNYNEQFFGPGTRLTVL.

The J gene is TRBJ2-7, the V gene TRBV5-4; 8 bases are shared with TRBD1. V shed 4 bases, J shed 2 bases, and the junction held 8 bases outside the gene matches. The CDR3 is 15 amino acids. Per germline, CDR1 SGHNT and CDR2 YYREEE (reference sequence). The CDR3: CASSTRTGTPYEQYF. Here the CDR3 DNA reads TGTGCCAGCAGCACCCGGACAGGGACTCCCTACGAGCAGTACTTC.

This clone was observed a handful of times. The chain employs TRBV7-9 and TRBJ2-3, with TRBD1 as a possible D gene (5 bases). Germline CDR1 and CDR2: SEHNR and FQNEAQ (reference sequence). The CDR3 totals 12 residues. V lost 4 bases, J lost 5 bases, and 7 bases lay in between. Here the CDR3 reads CASSSQGDTQYF. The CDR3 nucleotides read TGTGCCAGCAGCTCCCAGGGAGATACGCAGTATTTT.

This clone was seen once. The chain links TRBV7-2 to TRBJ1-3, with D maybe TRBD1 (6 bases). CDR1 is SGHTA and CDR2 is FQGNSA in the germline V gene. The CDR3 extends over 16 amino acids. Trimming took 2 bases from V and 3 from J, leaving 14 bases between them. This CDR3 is CASSLLPQGGGNTIYF. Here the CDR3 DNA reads TGTGCCAGCAGCTTACTCCCACAGGGTGGTGGAAACACCATATATTTT.

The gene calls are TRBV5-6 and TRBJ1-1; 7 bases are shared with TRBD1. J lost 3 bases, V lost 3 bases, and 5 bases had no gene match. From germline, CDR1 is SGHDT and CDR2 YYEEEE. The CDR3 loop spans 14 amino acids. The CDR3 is CASSSGQFHTEAFF. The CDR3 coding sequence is TGTGCCAGCAGCTCGGGACAGTTCCACACTGAAGCTTTCTTT.

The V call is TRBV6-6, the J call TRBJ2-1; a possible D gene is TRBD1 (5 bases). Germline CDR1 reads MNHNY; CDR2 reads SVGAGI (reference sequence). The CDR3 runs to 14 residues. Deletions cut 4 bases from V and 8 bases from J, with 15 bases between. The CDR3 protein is CASSLRQKSDEQFF. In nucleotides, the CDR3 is TGTGCCAGCAGTTTGAGACAGAAGAGCGATGAGCAGTTCTTC.

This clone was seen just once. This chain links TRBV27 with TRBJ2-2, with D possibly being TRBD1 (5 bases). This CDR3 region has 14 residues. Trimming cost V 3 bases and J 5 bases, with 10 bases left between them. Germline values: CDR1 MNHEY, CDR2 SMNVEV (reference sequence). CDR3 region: CASSFDSITGELFF. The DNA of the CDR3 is TGTGCCAGCAGTTTTGACAGTATAACCGGGGAGCTGTTTTTT.

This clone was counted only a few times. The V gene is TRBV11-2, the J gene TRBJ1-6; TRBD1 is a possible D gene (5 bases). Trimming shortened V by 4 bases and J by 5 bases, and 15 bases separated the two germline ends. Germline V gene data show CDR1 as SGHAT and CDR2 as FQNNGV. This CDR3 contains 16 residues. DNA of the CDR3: TGTGCCAGCAGCTGGGGCGCGGCAAACAATAATTCACCCCTCCACTTT. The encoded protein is CASSWGAANNNSPLHF.

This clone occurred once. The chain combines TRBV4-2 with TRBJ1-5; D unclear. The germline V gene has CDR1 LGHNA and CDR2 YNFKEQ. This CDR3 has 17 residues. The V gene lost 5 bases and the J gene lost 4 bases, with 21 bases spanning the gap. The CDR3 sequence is CASSYTMRYNGNQPQHF. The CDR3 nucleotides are TGTGCCAGCAGCTATACGATGCGGTATAATGGGAATCAGCCCCAGCATTTT.

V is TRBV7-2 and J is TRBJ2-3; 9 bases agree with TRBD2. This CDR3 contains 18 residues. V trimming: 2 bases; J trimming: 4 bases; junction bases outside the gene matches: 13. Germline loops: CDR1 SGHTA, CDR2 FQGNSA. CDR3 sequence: CASSLTQDSAGGPDTQYF. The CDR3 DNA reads TGTGCCAGCAGCTTAACCCAGGACTCAGCGGGGGGTCCAGATACGCAGTATTTT.

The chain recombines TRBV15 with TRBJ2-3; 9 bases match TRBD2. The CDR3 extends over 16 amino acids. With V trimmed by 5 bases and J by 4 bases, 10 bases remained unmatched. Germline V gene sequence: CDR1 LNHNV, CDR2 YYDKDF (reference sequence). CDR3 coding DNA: TGTGCCACCAGCTCAGGTGCGGGGGGGGTGGCAGATACGCAGTATTTT. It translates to CATSSGAGGVADTQYF.

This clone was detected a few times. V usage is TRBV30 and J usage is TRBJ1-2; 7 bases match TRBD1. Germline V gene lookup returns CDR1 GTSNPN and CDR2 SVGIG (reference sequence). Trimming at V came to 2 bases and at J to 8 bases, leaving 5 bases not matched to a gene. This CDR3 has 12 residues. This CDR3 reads CAWSQGGKGYTF. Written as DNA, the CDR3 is TGTGCCTGGAGTCAGGGGGGTAAAGGCTACACCTTC.

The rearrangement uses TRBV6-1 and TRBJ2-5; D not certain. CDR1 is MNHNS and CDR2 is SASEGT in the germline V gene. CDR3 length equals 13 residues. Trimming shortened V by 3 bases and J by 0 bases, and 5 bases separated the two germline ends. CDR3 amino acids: CASSDSYQETQYF. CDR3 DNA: TGTGCCAGCAGTGACTCGTACCAAGAGACCCAGTACTTC.

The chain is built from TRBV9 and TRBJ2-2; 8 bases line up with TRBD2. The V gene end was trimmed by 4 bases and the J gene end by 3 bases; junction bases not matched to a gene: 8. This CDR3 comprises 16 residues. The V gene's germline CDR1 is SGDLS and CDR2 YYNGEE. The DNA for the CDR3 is TGTGCCAGCAGCTCCGGAGCGGGGGCCTACACCGGGGAGCTGTTTTTT. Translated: CASSSGAGAYTGELFF. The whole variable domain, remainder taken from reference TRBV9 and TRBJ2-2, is DSGVTQTPKHLITATGQRVTLRCSPRSGDLSVYWYQQSLDQGLQFLIQYYNGEERAKGNILERFSAQQFPDLHSELNLSSLELGDSALYFCASSSGAGAYTGELFFGEGSRLTVL.

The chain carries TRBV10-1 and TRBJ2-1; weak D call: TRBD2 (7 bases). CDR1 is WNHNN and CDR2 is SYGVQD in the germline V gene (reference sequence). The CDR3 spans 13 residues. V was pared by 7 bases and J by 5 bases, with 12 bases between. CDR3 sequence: CASTAGADNEQFF. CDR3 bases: TGCGCCAGCACGGCGGGGGCCGACAATGAGCAGTTCTTC.

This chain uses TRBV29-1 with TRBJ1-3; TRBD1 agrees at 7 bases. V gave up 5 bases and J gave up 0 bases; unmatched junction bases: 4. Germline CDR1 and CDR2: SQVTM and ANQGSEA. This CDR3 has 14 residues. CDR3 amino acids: CSVKGQRSGNTIYF. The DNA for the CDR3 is TGCAGCGTTAAGGGACAGCGCTCTGGAAACACCATATATTTT.

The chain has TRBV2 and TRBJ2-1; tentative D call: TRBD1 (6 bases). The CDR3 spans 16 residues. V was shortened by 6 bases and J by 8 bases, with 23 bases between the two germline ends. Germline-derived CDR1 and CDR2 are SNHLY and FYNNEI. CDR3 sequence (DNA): TGTGCCAGCAGAGACATCCGGGACACCCGGGCCTATGAGCAGTTCTTC. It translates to CASRDIRDTRAYEQFF.

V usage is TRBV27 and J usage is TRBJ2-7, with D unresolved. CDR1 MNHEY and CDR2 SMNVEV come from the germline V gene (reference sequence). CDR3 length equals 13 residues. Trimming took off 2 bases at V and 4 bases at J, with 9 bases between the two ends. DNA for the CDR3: TGTGCCAGCAGTTTAGCAGGTCCATACGAGCAGTACTTC. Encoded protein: CASSLAGPYEQYF.

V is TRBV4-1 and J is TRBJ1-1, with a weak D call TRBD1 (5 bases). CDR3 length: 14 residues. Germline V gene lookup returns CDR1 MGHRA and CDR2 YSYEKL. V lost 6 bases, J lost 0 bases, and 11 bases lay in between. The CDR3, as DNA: TGCGCCAGCAGACCAGGGTATATGAACACTGAAGCTTTCTTT. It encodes CASRPGYMNTEAFF.

DNA for the CDR3: TGCGCCAGCAGCCTTACAGGGGTTAGGTATAATTCACCCCTCCACTTT. It is translated as CASSLTGVRYNSPLHF. The J gene is TRBJ1-6, the V gene TRBV4-1, with TRBD1 matching over 7 bases. The CDR3 runs to 16 residues. The germline CDR1 and CDR2 sequences are MGHRA and YSYEKL. J was trimmed by 4 bases and V by 4 bases; bases with no gene match: 7.